The entry that follows covers one T cell receptor beta chain sequence. Its antigen is still unknown. Germline-derived CDR1 and CDR2 are SGHTA and FQGNSA. The CDR3 sequence is 12 residues long. Trimming removed 4 bases at V and 8 bases at J, with 11 bases between. The protocol was immunoSEQ multiplex PCR, while the TCRdb copy is restricted to in-frame clones and leaves out a portion. The sample includes fewer than 3 million clones, 85% to 95% of them seen just once. The data were obtained in a study of shared clonotypes between healthy human individuals. Study-wide findings and caveats: Sample collection involved blood only; tissue repertoires are likely different. Shared clonotypes across all four donors exceeded non-shared ones in generation probability.

A CD45RA+ naive subset and a CD45RA-negative memory subset were split from CD4+ cells. The chain is built from TRBV7-2 and TRBJ1-2; D may be TRBD1 (6 bases). The sequencing input was naive CD4+ T cells from PBMCs. This sample's subset: CD45RA+ positively selected. This clonotype originated in a man between 18 and 29 years old in good health. Some clones in this sample may be carry-over from other donors' samples. The CDR3 here is CASSSDGGGYTF. The CDR3 DNA reads TGTGCCAGCAGCTCAGACGGGGGCGGCTACACCTTC.